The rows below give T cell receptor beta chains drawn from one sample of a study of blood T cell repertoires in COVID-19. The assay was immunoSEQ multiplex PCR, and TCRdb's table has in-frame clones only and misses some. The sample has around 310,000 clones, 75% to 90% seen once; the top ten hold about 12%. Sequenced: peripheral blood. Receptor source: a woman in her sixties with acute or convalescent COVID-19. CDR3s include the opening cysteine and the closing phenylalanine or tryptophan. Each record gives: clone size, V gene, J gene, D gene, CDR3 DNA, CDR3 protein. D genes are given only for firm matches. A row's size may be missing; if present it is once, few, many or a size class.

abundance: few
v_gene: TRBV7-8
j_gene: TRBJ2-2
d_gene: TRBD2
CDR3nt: TGTGCCAGCAGCTCAAGGCCTAGCGGGGGGTACCGGAACACCGGGGAGCTGTTTTTT
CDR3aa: CASSSRPSGGYRNTGELFF

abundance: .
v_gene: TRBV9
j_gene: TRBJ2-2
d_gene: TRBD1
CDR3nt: TGTGCCAGCAGCGGGGACAGGACGAACACCGGGGAGCTGTTTTTT
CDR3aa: CASSGDRTNTGELFF

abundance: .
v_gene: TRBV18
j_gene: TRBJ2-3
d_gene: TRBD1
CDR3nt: TGTGCCAGCTCACAAGACCAGGGGGCCCGCACAGATACGCAGTATTTT
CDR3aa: CASSQDQGARTDTQYF

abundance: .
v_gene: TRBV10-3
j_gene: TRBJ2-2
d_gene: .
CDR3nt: TGTGCCATCAGTGGTAGCGTGAACACCGGGGAGCTGTTTTTT
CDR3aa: CAISGSVNTGELFF

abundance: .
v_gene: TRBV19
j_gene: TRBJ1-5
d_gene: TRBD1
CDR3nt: TGTGCCAGTAGTAAGTGGGCCGGGACAGCAAGCAATCAGCCCCAGCATTTT
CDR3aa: CASSKWAGTASNQPQHF

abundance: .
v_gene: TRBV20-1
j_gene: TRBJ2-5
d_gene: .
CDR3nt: TGCAGTGGCCAGAAGGAGACCCAGTACTTC
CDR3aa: CSGQKETQYF

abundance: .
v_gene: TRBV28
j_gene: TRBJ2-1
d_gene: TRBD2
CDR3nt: TGTGCCAGCAGTGCCGGGACTAGACGGAATGAGCAGTTCTTC
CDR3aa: CASSAGTRRNEQFF

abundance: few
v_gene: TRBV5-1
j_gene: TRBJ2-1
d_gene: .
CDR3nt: TGCGCCAGCAGCCCAGGGGCCCTTGGGGACAATGAGCAGTTCTTC
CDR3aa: CASSPGALGDNEQFF

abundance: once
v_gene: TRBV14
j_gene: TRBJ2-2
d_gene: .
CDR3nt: TGTGCCAGCAGACGTACAGGGCTATACACCGGGGAGCTGTTTTTT
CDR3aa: CASRRTGLYTGELFF

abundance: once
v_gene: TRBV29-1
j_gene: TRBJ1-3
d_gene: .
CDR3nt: TGCAGCGTAAAGACACATGGGGGAAACACCATATATTTT
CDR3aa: CSVKTHGGNTIYF

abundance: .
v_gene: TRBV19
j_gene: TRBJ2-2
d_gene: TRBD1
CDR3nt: TGTGCCAGTAGTTTACCCGGGACAGGGAACACCGGGGAGCTGTTTTTT
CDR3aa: CASSLPGTGNTGELFF

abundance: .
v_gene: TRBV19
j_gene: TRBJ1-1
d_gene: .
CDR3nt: TGTGCCAGTATGTTAGACCCTTCGGGGGTTGAAGCTTTCTTT
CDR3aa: CASMLDPSGVEAFF

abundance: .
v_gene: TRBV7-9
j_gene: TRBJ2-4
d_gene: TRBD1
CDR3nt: TGTGCCAGCAGCCGCCAACGGGACAGCTCGGTAGCCAAAAACATTCAGTACTTC
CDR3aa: CASSRQRDSSVAKNIQYF

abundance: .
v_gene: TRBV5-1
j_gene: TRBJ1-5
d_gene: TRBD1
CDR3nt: TGCGCCAGCAGCTTGGACGCAGGGGGCGTTCAGCCCCAGCATTTT
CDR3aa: CASSLDAGGVQPQHF

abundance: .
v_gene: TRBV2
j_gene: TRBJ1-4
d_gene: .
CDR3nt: TGTGCCAGCATCCCAAGTAAGGGAGGCAGAGAAAAACTGTTTTTT
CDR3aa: CASIPSKGGREKLFF

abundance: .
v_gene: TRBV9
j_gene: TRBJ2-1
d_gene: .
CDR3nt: TGTGCCAGCAGCCCCCATGTGGGGGGTTCCTACAATGAGCAGTTCTTC
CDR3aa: CASSPHVGGSYNEQFF

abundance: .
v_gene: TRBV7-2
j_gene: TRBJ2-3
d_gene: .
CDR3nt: TGTGCCAGCAGCTTACCCTCCGGGAGCTCAGATACGCAGTATTTT
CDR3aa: CASSLPSGSSDTQYF

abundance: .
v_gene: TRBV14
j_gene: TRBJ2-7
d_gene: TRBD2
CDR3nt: TGTGCCAGCAGCCGTCGGACTAGCGGACAATACGAGCAGTACTTC
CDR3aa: CASSRRTSGQYEQYF

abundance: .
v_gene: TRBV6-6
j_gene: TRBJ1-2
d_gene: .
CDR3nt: TGTGCCAGCGCCGTTGTGGGGCAAGCTTTGGGCTACACCTTC
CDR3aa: CASAVVGQALGYTF

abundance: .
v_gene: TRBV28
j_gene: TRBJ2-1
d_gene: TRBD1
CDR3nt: TGTGCCAGCAGTTTATTCAACTTACAGGGGAAACATGAGCAGTTCTTC
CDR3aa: CASSLFNLQGKHEQFF

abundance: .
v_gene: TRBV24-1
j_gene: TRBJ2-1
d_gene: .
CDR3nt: TGTGCCACCAGTGGGAGCAGGGGATCATACAATGAGCAGTTCTTC
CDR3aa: CATSGSRGSYNEQFF

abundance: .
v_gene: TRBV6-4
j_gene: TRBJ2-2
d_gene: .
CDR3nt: TGTGCCAGCAGTGACAGGGGCACCGGGGAGCTGTTTTTT
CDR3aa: CASSDRGTGELFF

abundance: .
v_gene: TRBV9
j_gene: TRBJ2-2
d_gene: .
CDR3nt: TGTGCCAGCAGCGTAGTAAACGGGGAGCTGTTTTTT
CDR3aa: CASSVVNGELFF

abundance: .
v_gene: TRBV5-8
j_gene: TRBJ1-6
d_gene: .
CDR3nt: TGTGCCAGCAGCTTGCGCAGGGGAAGGTCATTCGTTTCACCCCTCCACTTT
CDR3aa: CASSLRRGRSFVSPLHF

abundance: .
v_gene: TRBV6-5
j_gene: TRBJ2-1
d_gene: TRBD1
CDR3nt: TGTGCCAGCAGTTTGGACAGGCCAGATGAGCAGTTCTTC
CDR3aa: CASSLDRPDEQFF

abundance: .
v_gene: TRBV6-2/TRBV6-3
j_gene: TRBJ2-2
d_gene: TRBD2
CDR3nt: TGTGCCAGCAACCCGGGACTAGCGGGGGGGCAAGGCACCGGGGAGCTGTTTTTT
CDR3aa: CASNPGLAGGQGTGELFF

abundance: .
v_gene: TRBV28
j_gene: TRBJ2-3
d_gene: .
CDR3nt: TGTGCCAGCAGCCTCTGGATAGCGGCCCGCACAGATACGCAGTATTTT
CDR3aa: CASSLWIAARTDTQYF

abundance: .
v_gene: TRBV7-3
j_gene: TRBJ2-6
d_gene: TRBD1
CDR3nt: TGTGCCAGCAGCACGGACAGGTGGGCCAACGTCCTGACTTTC
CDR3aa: CASSTDRWANVLTF

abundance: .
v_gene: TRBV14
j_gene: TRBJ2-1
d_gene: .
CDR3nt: TGTGCCAGCAGCCAAGATTCGGGCAGGGTAACAAACAATGAGCAGTTCTTC
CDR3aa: CASSQDSGRVTNNEQFF

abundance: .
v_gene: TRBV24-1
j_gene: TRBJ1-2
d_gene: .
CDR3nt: TGTGCCACCTCCGCAGGGTCGTATGGCTACACCTTC
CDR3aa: CATSAGSYGYTF

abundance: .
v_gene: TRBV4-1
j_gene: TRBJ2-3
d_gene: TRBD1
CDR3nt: TGCGCCAGCAGCCAAGACGGGGTAGGGGGCGTTTTTGAGTCGGATACGCAGTATTTT
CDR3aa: CASSQDGVGGVFESDTQYF

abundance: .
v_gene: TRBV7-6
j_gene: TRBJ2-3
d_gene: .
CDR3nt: TGTGCCAGCGGGGGCGCGGGGGCAAACACAGATACGCAGTATTTT
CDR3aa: CASGGAGANTDTQYF

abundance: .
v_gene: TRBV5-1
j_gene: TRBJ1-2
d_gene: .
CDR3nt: TGCGCCAGCAGCGGGGCAGACTATGGCTACACCTTC
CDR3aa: CASSGADYGYTF

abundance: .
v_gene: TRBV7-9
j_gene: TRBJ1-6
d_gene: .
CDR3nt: TGTGCCAGCAGCTTAGGGGGCACTTCACCCCTCCACTTT
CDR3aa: CASSLGGTSPLHF

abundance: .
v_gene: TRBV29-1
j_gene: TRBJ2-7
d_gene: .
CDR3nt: TGCAGCGTGAAGCTAGAATACGAGCAGTACTTC
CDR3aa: CSVKLEYEQYF

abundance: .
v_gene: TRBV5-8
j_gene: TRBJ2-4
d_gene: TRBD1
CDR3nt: TGTGCCAGCAGCCCCAGGACAGGGAAAATGAGTCTCGGGGGACCATTTCAGTACTTC
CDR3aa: CASSPRTGKMSLGGPFQYF

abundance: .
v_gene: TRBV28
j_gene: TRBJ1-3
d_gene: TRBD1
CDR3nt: TGTGCCAGCACGGGACAGGGCACCTCTGGAAACACCATATATTTT
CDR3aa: CASTGQGTSGNTIYF

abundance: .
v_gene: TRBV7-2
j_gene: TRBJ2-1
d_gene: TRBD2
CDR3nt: TGTGCCAGCAGCCCCGGACTAGCGGTTTCCTACAATGAGCAGTTCTTC
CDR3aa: CASSPGLAVSYNEQFF

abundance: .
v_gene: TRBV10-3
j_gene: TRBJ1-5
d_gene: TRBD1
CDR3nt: TGTGCCATCAGGGACGACAGGGGAATCAATCAGCCCCAGCATTTT
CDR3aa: CAIRDDRGINQPQHF

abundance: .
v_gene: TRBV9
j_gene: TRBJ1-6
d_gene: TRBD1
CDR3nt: TGTGCCAGCAGCGTAGCGACAGGGGGTTCACCCCTCCACTTT
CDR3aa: CASSVATGGSPLHF

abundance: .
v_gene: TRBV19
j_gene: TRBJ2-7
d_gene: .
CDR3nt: TGTGCCAGTAGTATACGTGACAGGACCTACGAGCAGTACTTC
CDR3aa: CASSIRDRTYEQYF

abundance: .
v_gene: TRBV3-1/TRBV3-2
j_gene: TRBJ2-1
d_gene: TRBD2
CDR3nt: TGTGCCAGCAGCCAAGGACTAGCGAGCTCCTACAATGAGCAGTTCTTC
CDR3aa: CASSQGLASSYNEQFF

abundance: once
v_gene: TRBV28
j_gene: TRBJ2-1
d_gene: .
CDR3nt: TGTGCCAGCCTCCCGGGTGATTTCTACAATGAGCAGTTCTTC
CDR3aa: CASLPGDFYNEQFF

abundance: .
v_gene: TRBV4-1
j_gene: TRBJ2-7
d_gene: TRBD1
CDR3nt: TGCGCCAGCAGCCAGGACAGGGGGACCTACGAGCAGTACTTC
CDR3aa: CASSQDRGTYEQYF

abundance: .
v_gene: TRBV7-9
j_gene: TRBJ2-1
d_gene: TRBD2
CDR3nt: TGTGCCAGCAGCTTGGCGTCTGGGACTAGTCGAATTGGTGAGCAGTTCTTC
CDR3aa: CASSLASGTSRIGEQFF

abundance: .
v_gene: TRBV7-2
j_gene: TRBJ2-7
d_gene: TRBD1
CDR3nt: TGTGCCAGCAGCTTAGGTGCGGGGACAGGGAGCTCTCTCGAGCAGTACTTC
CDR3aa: CASSLGAGTGSSLEQYF

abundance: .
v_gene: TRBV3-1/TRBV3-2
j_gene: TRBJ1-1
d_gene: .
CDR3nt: TGTGCCAGCAGCTTCGTGGGGGGGATCGACACTGAAGCTTTCTTT
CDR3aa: CASSFVGGIDTEAFF

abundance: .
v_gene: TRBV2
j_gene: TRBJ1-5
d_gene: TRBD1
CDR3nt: TGTGCCAGCAGTGACAGGGGACAGTATCAGCCCCAGCATTTT
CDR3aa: CASSDRGQYQPQHF

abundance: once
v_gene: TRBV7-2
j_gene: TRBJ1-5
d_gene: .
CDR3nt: TGTGCCAGCAGCTTATTAACAGGGAGGGCTGATCAGCCCCAGCATTTT
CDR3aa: CASSLLTGRADQPQHF

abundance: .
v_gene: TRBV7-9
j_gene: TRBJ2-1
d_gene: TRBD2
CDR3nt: TGTTCCCAAGGGGCAGCGGGGGGCTTGAATGAGCAGTTCTTC
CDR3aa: CSQGAAGGLNEQFF

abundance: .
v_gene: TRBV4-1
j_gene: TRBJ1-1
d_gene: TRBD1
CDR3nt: TGCGCCAGCAGCCGGGGACAGGGGAGTACTGAAGCTTTCTTT
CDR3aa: CASSRGQGSTEAFF